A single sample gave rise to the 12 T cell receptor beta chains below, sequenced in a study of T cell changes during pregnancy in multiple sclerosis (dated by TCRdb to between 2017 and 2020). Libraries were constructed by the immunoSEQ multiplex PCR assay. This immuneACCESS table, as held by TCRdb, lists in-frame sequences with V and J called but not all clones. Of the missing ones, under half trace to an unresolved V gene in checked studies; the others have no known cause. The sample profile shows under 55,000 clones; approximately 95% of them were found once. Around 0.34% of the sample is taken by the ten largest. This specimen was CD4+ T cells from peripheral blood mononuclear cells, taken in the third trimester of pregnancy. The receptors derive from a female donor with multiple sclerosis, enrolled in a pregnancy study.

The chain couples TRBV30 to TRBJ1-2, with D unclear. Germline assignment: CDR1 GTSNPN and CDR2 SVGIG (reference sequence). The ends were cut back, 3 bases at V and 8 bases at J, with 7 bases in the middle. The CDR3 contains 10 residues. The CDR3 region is CAWRGVGYTF. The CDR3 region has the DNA TGTGCCTGGAGGGGCGTAGGCTACACCTTC.

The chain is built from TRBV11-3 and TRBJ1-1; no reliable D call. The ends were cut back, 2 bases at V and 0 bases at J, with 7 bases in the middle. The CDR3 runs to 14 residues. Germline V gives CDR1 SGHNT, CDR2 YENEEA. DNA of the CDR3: TGTGCCAGCAGCTTACTTACACTGAACACTGAAGCTTTCTTT. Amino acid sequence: CASSLLTLNTEAFF.

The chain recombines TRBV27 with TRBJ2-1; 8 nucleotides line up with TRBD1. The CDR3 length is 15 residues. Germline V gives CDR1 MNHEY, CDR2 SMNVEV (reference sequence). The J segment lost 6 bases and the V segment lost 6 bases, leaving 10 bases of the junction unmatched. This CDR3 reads CASSRSGTGANEQFF. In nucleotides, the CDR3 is TGTGCCAGCAGCCGTTCCGGGACAGGTGCCAATGAGCAGTTCTTC.

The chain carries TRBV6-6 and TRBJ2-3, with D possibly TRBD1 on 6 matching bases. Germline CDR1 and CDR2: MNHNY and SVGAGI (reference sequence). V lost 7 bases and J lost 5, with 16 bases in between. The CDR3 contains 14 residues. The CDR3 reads CASTYQGIIDTQYF. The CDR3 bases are TGTGCCAGCACATACCAGGGGATCATAGATACGCAGTATTTT.

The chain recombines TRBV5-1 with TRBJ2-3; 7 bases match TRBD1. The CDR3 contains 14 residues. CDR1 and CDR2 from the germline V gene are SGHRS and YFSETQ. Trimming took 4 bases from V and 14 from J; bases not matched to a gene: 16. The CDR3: CASSPDRASVGGYF. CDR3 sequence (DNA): TGCGCCAGCAGCCCAGACAGGGCATCCGTAGGGGGGTATTTT. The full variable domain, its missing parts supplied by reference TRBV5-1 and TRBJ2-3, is KAGVTQTPRYLIKTRGQQVTLSCSPISGHRSVSWYQQTPGQGLQFLFEYFSETQRNKGNFPGRFSGRQFSNSRSEMNVSTLELGDSALYLCASSPDRASVGGYFGPGTRLTVL.

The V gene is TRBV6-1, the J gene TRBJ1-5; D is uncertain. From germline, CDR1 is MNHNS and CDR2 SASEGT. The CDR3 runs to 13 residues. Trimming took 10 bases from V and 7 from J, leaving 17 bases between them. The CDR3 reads CATLLAARQPQHF. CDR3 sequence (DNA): TGTGCCACCCTCCTAGCCGCACGGCAGCCCCAGCATTTT.

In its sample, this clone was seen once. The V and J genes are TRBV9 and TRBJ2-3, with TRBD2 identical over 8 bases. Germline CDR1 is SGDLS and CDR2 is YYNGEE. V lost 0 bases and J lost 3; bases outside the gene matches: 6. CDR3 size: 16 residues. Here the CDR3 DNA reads TGTGCCAGCAGCGTAGTGGGGACTAGTAGGACAGATACGCAGTATTTT. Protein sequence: CASSVVGTSRTDTQYF. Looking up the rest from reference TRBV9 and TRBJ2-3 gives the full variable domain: DSGVTQTPKHLITATGQRVTLRCSPRSGDLSVYWYQQSLDQGLQFLIQYYNGEERAKGNILERFSAQQFPDLHSELNLSSLELGDSALYFCASSVVGTSRTDTQYFGPGTRLTVL.

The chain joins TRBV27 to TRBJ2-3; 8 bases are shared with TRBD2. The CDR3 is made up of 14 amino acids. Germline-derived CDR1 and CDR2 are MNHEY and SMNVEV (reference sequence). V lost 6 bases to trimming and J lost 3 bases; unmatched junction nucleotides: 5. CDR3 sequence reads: CASSPGLATDTQYF. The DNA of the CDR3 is TGTGCCAGCAGCCCAGGACTAGCTACAGATACGCAGTATTTT.

The CDR3 region has the DNA TGTGCCAGCAGTTTTACAGGGGGCGGTTTTGGGACTGAAGCTTTCTTT. Translated: CASSFTGGGFGTEAFF. The chain uses TRBV7-9 and TRBJ1-1, with 9 bases aligning to TRBD1. CDR1 and CDR2 (germline): SEHNR, FQNEAQ (reference sequence). The CDR3 covers 16 residues. V was clipped by 6 bases and J by 5 bases; unmatched bases: 13. Full variable domain (rest looked up from reference TRBV7-9 and TRBJ1-1): DTGVSQNPRHKITKRGQNVTFRCDPISEHNRLYWYRQTLGQGPEFLTYFQNEAQLEKSRLLSDRFSAERPKGSFSTLEIQRTEQGDSAMYLCASSFTGGGFGTEAFFGQGTRLTVV.

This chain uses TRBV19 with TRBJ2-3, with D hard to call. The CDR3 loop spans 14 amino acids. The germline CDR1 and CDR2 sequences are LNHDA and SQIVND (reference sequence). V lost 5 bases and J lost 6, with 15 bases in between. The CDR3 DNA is TGTGCCAGTAGTCCGCCGGGTGGGTTGGATACGCAGTATTTT. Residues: CASSPPGGLDTQYF.

CDR3 in amino acids: CASSPNKDRGFFNSPLHF. The CDR3 DNA is TGTGCCAGCTCACCTAATAAGGACAGGGGGTTTTTTAATTCACCCCTCCACTTT. The chain has TRBV18 and TRBJ1-6; 10 bases line up with TRBD1. CDR1 is KGHSH, CDR2 LQKENI, per germline. J gave up 6 bases and V 3 bases, and 11 bases lay outside the gene matches. The CDR3 totals 18 residues.

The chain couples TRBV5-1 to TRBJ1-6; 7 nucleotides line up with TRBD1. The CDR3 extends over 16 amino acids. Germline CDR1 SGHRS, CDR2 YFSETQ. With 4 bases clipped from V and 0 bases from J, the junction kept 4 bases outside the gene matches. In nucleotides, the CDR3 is TGCGCCAGCAGCAGAGGGGACAGCTCCTATAATTCACCCCTCCACTTT. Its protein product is CASSRGDSSYNSPLHF.